This TCR beta chain was obtained from a study of blood T cell repertoires in COVID-19. This CDR3 has 15 amino acids. V lost 2 bases, J lost 6 bases, and 16 bases lay in between. Germline V lookup: CDR1 SGHDN, CDR2 FVKESK. The data were produced by immunoSEQ multiplex PCR, yet TCRdb's version contains in-frame clones alone and is incomplete. The table has about 32,000 clones, approximately 95% seen once. The material sequenced was peripheral blood. The chain carries TRBV14 and TRBJ1-2; perhaps TRBD1 as D (5 bases). This sequence was found in a male donor with active COVID-19. For the CDR3, the DNA is TGTGCCAGCAGCCAACCAAAAGGCGGCAGGGATGGCTACACCTTC. Its translation: CASSQPKGGRDGYTF.